These T cell receptor beta chains were read from a single sample in a study of PD-L1 blockade in urothelial cancer. Generated by immunoSEQ multiplex PCR, the TCRdb table keeps only in-frame clones and is missing some. The table lists more than 12,000 clones, over 75% of them singletons. The source material was PBMCs, sampled around atezolizumab (anti-PD-L1) treatment. The receptors were gathered from a man between 70 and 80 years old with urothelial cancer. Each CDR3 is given with its conserved first and last residue. The D gene is left open where the match is weak. Clone size is shown for a subset of rows, as once, few, many or a class of expanded clone.

D gene	clone size	V gene	J gene	CDR3 DNA	CDR3 protein
.	.	TRBV6-5	TRBJ1-3	TGTGCCAGCAGTTACTCAGCTGGACAGACTGGAAACACCATATATTTT	CASSYSAGQTGNTIYF
.	.	TRBV2	TRBJ1-4	TGTGCCAGCAGACGATTATTACCAGTCGTACCTAATGAAAAACTGTTTTTT	CASRRLLPVVPNEKLFF
.	.	TRBV6-1	TRBJ1-1	TGTGCCAGCAGAGTGACAGGCGGCACTGAAGCTTTCTTT	CASRVTGGTEAFF
.	.	TRBV11-2	TRBJ1-3	TGTGCCAGCAGTCAAAACAGGTTCGCTTCTGGAAACACCATATATTTT	CASSQNRFASGNTIYF
.	.	TRBV6-1	TRBJ2-6	TGTGCCAGCAGTAACAGAGACTCTGGGGCCAACGTCCTGACTTTC	CASSNRDSGANVLTF
TRBD1	.	TRBV29-1	TRBJ2-5	TGCAGCACAGCAGGGGGAGTCCAAGAGACCCAGTACTTC	CSTAGGVQETQYF
TRBD2	.	TRBV14	TRBJ2-5	TGTGCCAGCAGCCAAGGTCTAGCGGGGGGACCCGTGGCCCAGTACTTC	CASSQGLAGGPVAQYF
.	.	TRBV4-1	TRBJ1-2	TGCGCCAGCAGCCAGGGGGTCCGGGAGATCTATGGCTACACCTTC	CASSQGVREIYGYTF
.	.	TRBV19	TRBJ1-1	TGTGCCAGTAGTATCTCAGTAAACACTGAAGCTTTCTTT	CASSISVNTEAFF
TRBD2	.	TRBV19	TRBJ2-3	TGTGCCAGCAGGGGACTAGCGGGTCTATCGGGCACAGATACGCAGTATTTT	CASRGLAGLSGTDTQYF
TRBD1	.	TRBV10-3	TRBJ1-2	TGTGCCATCAGTGAGACGGGACAGATGTATGGCTACACCTTC	CAISETGQMYGYTF
TRBD1	.	TRBV9	TRBJ2-2	TGTGCCAGCAGCGCTACCGGGACAGCCACCGGGGAGCTGTTTTTT	CASSATGTATGELFF
TRBD2	.	TRBV30	TRBJ2-1	TGTGCCTGGGAAGGACTAGCGGGGGGCGAGCCCAGCTCCTACAATGAGCAGTTCTTC	CAWEGLAGGEPSSYNEQFF
TRBD1	few	TRBV10-1	TRBJ2-7	TGCGCCAGCAGTGATCCGGGACAGAGTAAGGTCGAGCAGTACTTC	CASSDPGQSKVEQYF
TRBD1	.	TRBV27	TRBJ1-5	TGTGCCAGCAGTGGGGGACAGGGAATTCTTCAGCCCCAGCATTTT	CASSGGQGILQPQHF
.	.	TRBV6-1	TRBJ2-3	TGTGCCGTCGCGGACAGAGGCACAGATACGCAGTATTTT	CAVADRGTDTQYF
.	.	TRBV30	TRBJ1-4	TGTGCCTGGGCCGGGGGGGGTGGGTTTGAAAAACTGTTTTTT	CAWAGGGGFEKLFF
.	.	TRBV10-3	TRBJ1-4	TGTGCCATCAATGGTGGGGGGGACGAAAAACTGTTTTTT	CAINGGGDEKLFF
.	.	TRBV5-1	TRBJ1-2	TGCGCCAGCAGCTTGGCTGGCTCTCATGGCTACACCTTC	CASSLAGSHGYTF
.	.	TRBV14	TRBJ2-5	TGTGCCAGCAGCTGGTGGGCGGGTCAGACCCAGTACTTC	CASSWWAGQTQYF
.	few	TRBV10-3	TRBJ2-7	TGTGCCATCGGACAGTACGAGCAGTACTTC	CAIGQYEQYF
.	.	TRBV7-8	TRBJ2-5	TGTGCCAGCAGCTTAGGGTTAGCAAAAGAGACCCAGTACTTC	CASSLGLAKETQYF
.	once	TRBV2	TRBJ1-1	TGTGCCACCATGACGAGGGCCCCGAACACTGAAGCTTTCTTT	CATMTRAPNTEAFF
.	.	TRBV27	TRBJ1-2	TGTGCCAGCAGTTCCGCCAGGGGAAATGGCTACACCTTC	CASSSARGNGYTF
.	.	TRBV6-1	TRBJ1-2	TGTGCCAGCAGCCTGACGGGAAACTATGGCTACACCTTC	CASSLTGNYGYTF
.	.	TRBV27	TRBJ2-1	TGTGCCAGCAGTTTATCGTCACTACTAAATGAGCAGTTCTTC	CASSLSSLLNEQFF
.	few	TRBV27	TRBJ1-3	TGTGCCAGCCGCCCCAACTATTATGGAAACACCATATATTTT	CASRPNYYGNTIYF
TRBD1	.	TRBV7-8	TRBJ2-5	TGTGCCAGCAGCTTAGGTCGAGGACAGGGGTGGCAAGAGACCCAGTACTTC	CASSLGRGQGWQETQYF
.	.	TRBV18	TRBJ2-1	TGTGCCACCCTGTTTAGCTCCTACAATGAGCAGTTCTTC	CATLFSSYNEQFF
TRBD2	few	TRBV7-9	TRBJ2-2	TGTGCCAGCAGCCCTGGGAGGGGAAACACCGGGGAGCTGTTTTTT	CASSPGRGNTGELFF
.	.	TRBV5-1	TRBJ1-6	TGCGCCAGCAGCAGGGAGGGGCGGAATTCACCCCTCCACTTT	CASSREGRNSPLHF
TRBD1	.	TRBV9	TRBJ1-3	TGTGCCAGCAGCGTGGGGGGACAGGGAAGTTACAACACCATATATTTT	CASSVGGQGSYNTIYF
.	.	TRBV28	TRBJ2-7	TGTGCCAGCACGGGGGAAGGCTGGCAAGGCTCCTACGAGCAGTACTTC	CASTGEGWQGSYEQYF
TRBD1	.	TRBV30	TRBJ1-2	TGTGCCTGGAGTACTCCGGGACAGTTTTATGGCTACACCTTC	CAWSTPGQFYGYTF
.	.	TRBV5-1	TRBJ2-1	TGCGCCAGCAGCTTGCAGACTTCTCTCTGGGATGAGCAGTTCTTC	CASSLQTSLWDEQFF
TRBD2	few	TRBV6-4	TRBJ2-3	TGTGCCAGCAGTGACTCTGTTTCGGGGGGTTTCCCAGATACGCAGTATTTT	CASSDSVSGGFPDTQYF
TRBD1	.	TRBV5-6	TRBJ1-1	TGTGCCAGCAGCTGGGGACAGAGCAACATGAACACTGAAGCTTTCTTT	CASSWGQSNMNTEAFF
TRBD1	.	TRBV10-3	TRBJ1-5	TGTGCCATCAGTCCCGGGACAGGGACTCAGCCCCAGCATTTT	CAISPGTGTQPQHF
.	.	TRBV30	TRBJ2-3	TGTGCCTGGAGTGTGGCGACAGACAGCACAGATACGCAGTATTTT	CAWSVATDSTDTQYF
.	.	TRBV10-3	TRBJ1-1	TGTGCCATCCGTTTGAGGGAGGACACTGAAGCTTTCTTT	CAIRLREDTEAFF